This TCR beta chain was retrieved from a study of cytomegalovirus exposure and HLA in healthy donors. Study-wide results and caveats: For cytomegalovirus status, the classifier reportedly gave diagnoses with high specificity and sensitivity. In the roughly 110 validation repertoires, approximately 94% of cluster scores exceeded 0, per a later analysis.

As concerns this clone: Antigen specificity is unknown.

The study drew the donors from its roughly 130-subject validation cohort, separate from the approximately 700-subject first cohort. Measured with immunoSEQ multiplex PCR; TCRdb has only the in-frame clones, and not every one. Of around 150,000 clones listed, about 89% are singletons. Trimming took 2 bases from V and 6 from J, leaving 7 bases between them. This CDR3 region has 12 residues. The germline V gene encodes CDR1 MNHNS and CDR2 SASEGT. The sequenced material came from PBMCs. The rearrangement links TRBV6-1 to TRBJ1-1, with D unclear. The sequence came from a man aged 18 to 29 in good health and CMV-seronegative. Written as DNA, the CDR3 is TGTGCCAGCAGTGAATCAGGCTCTGAAGCTTTCTTT. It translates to CASSESGSEAFF.